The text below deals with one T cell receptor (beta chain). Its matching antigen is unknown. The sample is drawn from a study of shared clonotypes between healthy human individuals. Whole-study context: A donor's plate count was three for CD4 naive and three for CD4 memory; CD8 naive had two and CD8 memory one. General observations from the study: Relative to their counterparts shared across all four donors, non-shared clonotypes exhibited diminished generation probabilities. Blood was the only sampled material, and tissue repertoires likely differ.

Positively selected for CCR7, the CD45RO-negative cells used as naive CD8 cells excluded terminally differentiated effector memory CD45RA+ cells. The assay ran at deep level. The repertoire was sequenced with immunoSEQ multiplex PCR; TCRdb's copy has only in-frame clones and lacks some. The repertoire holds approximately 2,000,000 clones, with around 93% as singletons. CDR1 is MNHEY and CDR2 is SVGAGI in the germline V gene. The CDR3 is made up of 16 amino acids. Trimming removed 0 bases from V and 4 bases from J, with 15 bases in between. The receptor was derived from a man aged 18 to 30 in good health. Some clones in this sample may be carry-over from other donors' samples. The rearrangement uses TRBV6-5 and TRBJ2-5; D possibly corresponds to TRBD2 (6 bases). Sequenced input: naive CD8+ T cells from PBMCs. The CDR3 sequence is CASSYSGGAAGETQYF. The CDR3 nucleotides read TGTGCCAGCAGTTACTCCGGCGGGGCGGCAGGAGAGACCCAGTACTTC.